The 25 T cell receptor beta chains presented below share a single source sample, sequenced in a study of neoadjuvant anti-PD-1 for oral cavity cancer. Time point of the sample: after neoadjuvant nivolumab, at surgical resection. TCRdb keeps only in-frame clones here, not all; method: immunoSEQ multiplex PCR. In the table there are some 15,000 clones, around 74% of which are singletons. The sequences come from PBMCs, collected after nivolumab (anti-PD-1) treatment. The receptors stem from a person aged 35-80 years with oral cavity squamous cell carcinoma.

This clone was detected once. J is TRBJ1-1 and V is TRBV19; D is perhaps TRBD1 (5 bases). Trimming removed 6 bases at V and 0 bases at J, with 17 bases between. Germline CDR1 LNHDA, CDR2 SQIVND (reference sequence). The length of the CDR3 is 16 residues. The CDR3 coding sequence is TGTGCCAGTAGCACCGGGGTCAGGGTTGTGAACACTGAAGCTTTCTTT. This encodes CASSTGVRVVNTEAFF.

Written as DNA, the CDR3 is TGTGCCAGCAGTGGGACAGGGACTTCCAACGTCCTGACTTTC. Translation: CASSGTGTSNVLTF. The chain carries TRBV6-4 and TRBJ2-6; 8 bases match TRBD1. Per the germline V gene, CDR1 is MRHNA and CDR2 is SNTAGT. After removal of 4 bases from V and 8 bases from J, the junction contained 4 bases not matched to a gene. CDR3 length: 14 residues.

V and J are TRBV6-6 and TRBJ1-1, with a possible D match to TRBD1 (6 bases). The CDR3 spans 13 residues. CDR1 MNHNY and CDR2 SVGAGI come from the germline V gene (reference sequence). Trimming cost V 5 bases and J 6 bases, with 13 bases left between them. CDR3 protein: CASSITGSAEAFF. The CDR3 coding sequence is TGTGCCAGCAGTATCACAGGGTCCGCTGAAGCTTTCTTT.

The chain combines TRBV5-1 with TRBJ2-5, with D maybe TRBD1 (6 bases). CDR1 SGHRS and CDR2 YFSETQ come from the germline V gene. CDR3 length equals 15 residues. V gave up 6 bases and J gave up 5 bases, with 20 bases separating them. For the CDR3, the DNA is TGCGCCAGCACCACGCAGAGGGGGTTCAGGGAGACCCAGTACTTC. It codes for CASTTQRGFRETQYF.

This clone was found once. The rearrangement uses TRBV27 and TRBJ2-5; 8 nucleotides align to TRBD2. V lost 2 bases, J lost 5 bases, and 4 bases stayed unmatched. CDR3 length equals 14 residues. Per the germline V gene, CDR1 is MNHEY and CDR2 is SMNVEV (reference sequence). The CDR3 DNA is TGTGCCAGCAGTTTAGGGACTAGTGGGGAGACCCAGTACTTC. This codes for CASSLGTSGETQYF.

The chain couples TRBV6-5 to TRBJ1-1; no reliable D call. The CDR3 is 11 residues long. The V gene lost 8 bases and the J gene lost 5 bases, with 9 bases spanning the gap. The germline V gene encodes CDR1 MNHEY and CDR2 SVGAGI. In DNA form, the CDR3 reads TGTGCCAGCCGAAGGAGTACTGAAGCTTTCTTT. Translation: CASRRSTEAFF.

This clone was seen only once. The chain employs TRBV19 and TRBJ1-1; tentatively, D is TRBD1 (6 bases). This CDR3 region has 14 residues. Trimming stripped 3 bases from V and 6 bases from J, with 14 bases between. The germline CDR1 and CDR2 sequences are LNHDA and SQIVND (reference sequence). The CDR3 sequence: CASSIPGAGSEAFF. The CDR3 bases are TGTGCCAGTAGTATTCCGGGGGCTGGCTCTGAAGCTTTCTTT.

This chain links TRBV2 with TRBJ1-5; D not resolved. The V gene lost 2 bases and the J gene lost 2 bases, with 10 bases spanning the gap. Germline V CDR1 and CDR2: SNHLY, FYNNEI. The CDR3 extends over 15 amino acids. The DNA for the CDR3 is TGTGCCAGCAGTGAATTTTTCAGCGGCAATCAGCCCCAGCATTTT. It encodes CASSEFFSGNQPQHF.

The rearrangement uses TRBV2 and TRBJ1-6; no clear D gene. Per germline, CDR1 SNHLY and CDR2 FYNNEI. Trimming cost V 7 bases and J 5 bases, with 6 bases left between them. The CDR3 is made up of 12 amino acids. This CDR3 reads CASNGDNSPLHF. DNA of the CDR3: TGTGCCAGCAACGGGGATAATTCACCCCTCCACTTT.

The chain has TRBV7-8 and TRBJ2-2; D ambiguous. Germline values: CDR1 SGHVS, CDR2 FQNEAQ. The CDR3 totals 12 residues. The V end lost 5 bases, the J end lost 3 bases, and 4 bases lay between the germline ends. CDR3 nucleotide sequence: TGTGCCAGCAGCCCTTACACCGGGGAGCTGTTTTTT. Amino acids: CASSPYTGELFF.

The chain couples TRBV19 to TRBJ2-6; D may be TRBD2 (5 bases). V dropped 4 bases and J dropped 0 bases, with 7 bases sitting between them. In germline, CDR1 is LNHDA, CDR2 SQIVND (reference sequence). The CDR3 contains 15 residues. The CDR3 loop is CASSTGSSGANVLTF. The CDR3 DNA reads TGTGCCAGTAGTACGGGAAGCTCTGGGGCCAACGTCCTGACTTTC.

V and J are TRBV27 and TRBJ2-7, with 7 bases identical to TRBD2. The CDR3 spans 13 residues. V trimming: 3 bases; J trimming: 5 bases; junction bases outside the gene matches: 4. Looked up from germline, CDR1 is MNHEY and CDR2 is SMNVEV (reference sequence). The chain's CDR3 is CASSFTGRDEQYF. The CDR3 DNA reads TGTGCCAGCAGTTTCACGGGGAGGGACGAGCAGTACTTC.

CDR3 nucleotides: TGTGCCAGCAGCCACCGACAGGGGCGGGCAGAAGCTTTCTTT. This encodes CASSHRQGRAEAFF. This chain links TRBV4-2 with TRBJ1-1; TRBD1 matches at 8 bases. This CDR3 has 14 residues. Germline lookup yields CDR1 LGHNA and CDR2 YNFKEQ. Trimming removed 3 bases from V and 8 bases from J; junction bases left unmatched: 8.

J is TRBJ2-5 and V is TRBV7-9; TRBD2 matches 9 bases. J was trimmed by 4 bases and V by 4 bases; bases with no gene match: 7. In germline, CDR1 is SEHNR, CDR2 FQNEAQ (reference sequence). This CDR3 contains 15 residues. CDR3 loop: CASSSTAGGGETQYF. The CDR3 bases are TGTGCCAGCAGCTCCACAGCGGGGGGAGGAGAGACCCAGTACTTC.

This clone appeared a single time. A junction boundary mismatches the germline segment, possibly from a read error. This chain uses TRBV5-5 with TRBJ1-5; no firm D call. Germline V gene lookup returns CDR1 SGHKS and CDR2 YYEKEE (reference sequence). CDR3 length: 13 amino acids. The CDR3 loop reads CASSWSQNQPEHF. DNA of the CDR3: TGTGCCAGCAGCTGGTCCCAGAATCAGCCCGAGCATTTT.

A few counts support this clone. This chain links TRBV7-8 with TRBJ2-3, with 7 bases that match TRBD2. CDR3 size: 17 residues. V trimming: 3 bases; J trimming: 2 bases; junction bases outside the gene matches: 11. Germline lookup yields CDR1 SGHVS and CDR2 FQNEAQ. The CDR3 spells CASSFILPGGNTDTQYF. The CDR3 DNA follows: TGTGCCAGCAGCTTCATCCTCCCGGGGGGAAACACAGATACGCAGTATTTT.

The CDR3 nucleotides are TGCGCCAGCAGCCCCCGGGGGGTGGGGGAGCAGTACTTC. The encoded protein is CASSPRGVGEQYF. The chain couples TRBV5-1 to TRBJ2-7, with 7 bases matching TRBD2. CDR3 size: 13 residues. Trimming took 4 bases from V and 7 from J; bases not matched to a gene: 8. CDR1 is SGHRS and CDR2 is YFSETQ in the germline V gene.

A single count supports this clone. This CDR3 reads CASSLGLAGNTDTQYF. CDR3 sequence (DNA): TGCGCCAGCAGCCTAGGACTAGCGGGAAATACAGATACGCAGTATTTT. V gene TRBV5-1 combines with J gene TRBJ2-3; 12 bases are a match to TRBD2. This CDR3 region has 16 residues. V gave up 4 bases and J gave up 3 bases; unmatched junction bases: 6. Germline V gene lookup returns CDR1 SGHRS and CDR2 YFSETQ.

The rearrangement links TRBV7-2 to TRBJ1-4; D ambiguous. The CDR3 contains 15 residues. Trimming took 3 bases from V and 2 from J, leaving 10 bases between them. Germline CDR1 reads SGHTA; CDR2 reads FQGNSA. The CDR3, as DNA: TGTGCCAGCAGCTTTTCCCGAACCACTAATGAAAAACTGTTTTTT. Protein: CASSFSRTTNEKLFF. Complete variable domain (other parts from reference TRBV7-2 and TRBJ1-4): GAGVSQSPSNKVTEKGKDVELRCDPISGHTALYWYRQSLGQGLEFLIYFQGNSAPDKSGLPSDRFSAERTGGSVSTLTIQRTQQEDSAVYLCASSFSRTTNEKLFFGSGTQLSVL.

This rearrangement joins TRBV7-3 to TRBJ1-2, with D hard to call. Germline V lookup: CDR1 SGHTA, CDR2 FQGTGA. Trimming took off 1 base at V and 8 bases at J, with 11 bases between the two ends. This CDR3 has 13 residues. CDR3 sequence: CASSLNGFGGYTF. DNA for the CDR3: TGTGCCAGCAGCTTAAATGGATTCGGGGGCTACACCTTC.

The V call is TRBV27, the J call TRBJ1-1; D unresolved. Trimming took 3 bases from V and 7 from J, leaving 9 bases between them. This CDR3 has 12 residues. Germline CDR1 and CDR2: MNHEY and SMNVEV (reference sequence). This CDR3 reads CASSFREGEAFF. The CDR3 nucleotides read TGTGCCAGCAGTTTCCGGGAGGGTGAAGCTTTCTTT.

This clone was seen a handful of times. The chain joins TRBV7-6 to TRBJ1-1; D uncertain. Trimming cost V 1 base and J 1 base, with 4 bases left between them. The CDR3 is 13 amino acids. Germline loops: CDR1 SGHVS, CDR2 FNYEAQ. The CDR3 nucleotides are TGTGCCAGCAGCTTAGATCCGAACACTGAAGCTTTCTTT. As protein: CASSLDPNTEAFF.

This chain joins TRBV5-1 and TRBJ2-1; no firm D call. V was cut by 5 bases and J by 8 bases, with 11 bases left in between. From germline, CDR1 is SGHRS and CDR2 YFSETQ. This CDR3 spans 12 amino acids. CDR3 in DNA: TGCGCCAGCAGTTGGGGTCTCCATGAGCAGTTCTTC. Translating it yields CASSWGLHEQFF.

The rearrangement joins TRBV29-1 to TRBJ1-4; TRBD1 matches at 7 bases. Germline V gives CDR1 SQVTM, CDR2 ANQGSEA. Trimming removed 5 bases from V and 7 bases from J; junction bases left unmatched: 7. This CDR3 is 13 amino acids long. In DNA form, the CDR3 reads TGCAGCGTTCGACAGGGCGCTAGTGAAAAACTGTTTTTT. Translating it yields CSVRQGASEKLFF.

In DNA form, the CDR3 reads TGTGCCAGCATCTCTCAGGCGGTCAATCAGCCCCAGCATTTT. Translating gives CASISQAVNQPQHF. The rearrangement joins TRBV6-1 to TRBJ1-5; D ambiguous. Germline CDR1 reads MNHNS; CDR2 reads SASEGT. Trimming pared 7 bases from V and 3 bases from J, leaving 13 bases between. The CDR3 sequence is 14 residues long.